The subject of this entry is one T cell receptor beta chain. The antigen it recognizes is unknown. No much larger clone is present one base from it, and per-base qualities are unavailable. CDR1 and CDR2 are drawn from the germline V gene: KGHSH, LQKENI. The cysteine opens and the phenylalanine closes a CDR3 of 16 amino acids. The DNA shown is the 48-base CDR3, in frame from base 1. The trim is 3 bases for V and 3 bases for J, with a gap of 17 bases between the germline ends. The sample is drawn from a study of human T cells and chemical hapten exposure (dated by TCRdb to the early 2020s). Broadly, across the study: For sensitization, 2% DPC in acetone was applied to a roughly 2 cm by roughly 2 cm area of upper inner arm skin. Weekly therapeutic DPC doses were additionally applied to the scalp of patients throughout the roughly 22-week study period. Patch testing was done on the upper back using Finn chambers containing 0.01% DPC, and results were scored after 6 days according to International Contact Dermatitis Research Group standards. The mostly female patient cohort included alopecia areata with under or over 50% scalp involvement, alopecia totalis and alopecia universalis. Libraries were pooled for sequencing, and variation in per-sample TCR yields was attributed mainly to small differences in library volumes within the pool. In alopecia patients, the study followed how the peripheral blood TCR repertoire changed in vivo over primary and secondary sensitization to diphenylcyclopropenone (DPC), a hapten. Blood samples were taken from patients before sensitization (week 0) and then at 2, 6 and about 24 weeks after DPC sensitization. Blood for TCR sequencing was provided by twenty-nine alopecia patients at one to four time points (pre-sensitization, 2, 6 and 24 weeks).

The time point label corresponds to: pre-sensitization, week 0. The treatment or condition label, as the study defines it: therapeutic diphenylcyclopropenone sensitization with weekly scalp DPC. At every patch-test visit, the blood draw took place before the patch test was put on. Patients were eligible if aged 18 to 70, diagnosed with alopecia and judged suitable for DPC therapy, and pregnant patients were excluded. Unfractionated whole blood was collected in Tempus Blood RNA tubes, and total RNA was extracted from that blood. Study-wide findings and limitations: The number of TCRs above 1 in 1000 frequency did not change with DPC sensitization; there was no evidence of global repertoire structure alterations. Compared with pre-sensitization or healthy control sets, expanded TCRs formed significantly more large CDR3 similarity clusters, which is consistent with antigen-driven responses. Alopecia, a presumed autoimmune disease, was present in all patients, so the immune response of the patients might differ from that of healthy individuals. Repeated subsampling changed both the strength of the expansion versus patch-test correlation and the threshold at which that correlation became significant. Patch test score was positively correlated with the number of PT1 expanded TCRs, with significance at thresholds 8, 16 and 32 but not at 4.

Library method: RACE. Sequencing relied on a NextSeq 500. During library preparation, unique molecular identifiers were attached to individual cDNA molecules so that TCRs could be counted quantitatively and reproducibly. Both TCR alpha and TCR beta chains were sequenced from each blood RNA sample. Per the source publication's procedure: The median number of TCRs per sample was 90,000 to 100,000, ranging from about 23,224 to 700,000. The Decombinator software suite was used to annotate the V, J and CDR3 of the TCR reads. To make PS versus PT1 abundance plots, every sample was subsampled to the same number of TCRs (28,000). TCRs were defined as expanded if absent before sensitization and observed at least eight times at the 2-week time point. TCRdb redid the processing of the public reads, applying fastp at Q25 and MiXCR, and retained in-frame beta chains. Every entry covers one CDR3 protein and lists the most common genes and DNA from its rows. These V and J calls rely on TCRdb rather than the paper's analysis. The sample table records 85,000 to 130,000 distinct CDR3 sequences; less than 15% of these occur just once. Roughly 1.6% of the sample belongs to the ten largest clones.

The sample consisted of whole blood, taken in connection with sensitization to the hapten diphenylcyclopropenone (DPC). The rearranged segments are TRBV18 and TRBJ1-2; no D gene is confidently identified. This TCR derives from a woman between 45 and 60 years old with alopecia areata. Some clones in this sample may be carry-over from other donors' samples. The CDR3 region has the sequence CASSPMVVGRDYGYTF. The nucleotide sequence is given as TGTGCCAGCTCACCTATGGTGGTCGGGCGGGACTATGGCTACACCTTC.